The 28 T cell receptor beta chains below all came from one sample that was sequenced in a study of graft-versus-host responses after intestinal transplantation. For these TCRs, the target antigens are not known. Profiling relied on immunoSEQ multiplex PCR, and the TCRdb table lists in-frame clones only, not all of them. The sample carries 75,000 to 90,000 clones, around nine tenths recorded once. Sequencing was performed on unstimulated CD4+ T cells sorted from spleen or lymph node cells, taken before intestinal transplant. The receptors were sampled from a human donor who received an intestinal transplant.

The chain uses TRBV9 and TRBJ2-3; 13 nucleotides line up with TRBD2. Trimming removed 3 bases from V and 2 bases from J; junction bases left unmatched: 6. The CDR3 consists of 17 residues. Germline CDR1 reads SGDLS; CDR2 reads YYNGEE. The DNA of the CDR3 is TGTGCCAGCAGCGAGGGACTAGCGGGGACTAACACAGATACGCAGTATTTT. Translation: CASSEGLAGTNTDTQYF.

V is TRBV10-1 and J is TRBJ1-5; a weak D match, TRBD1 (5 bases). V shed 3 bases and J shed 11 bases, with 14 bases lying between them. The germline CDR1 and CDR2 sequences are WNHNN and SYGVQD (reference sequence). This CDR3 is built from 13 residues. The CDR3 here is CASSESGGRAQHF. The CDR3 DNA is TGCGCCAGCAGTGAATCGGGGGGTAGGGCCCAGCATTTT.

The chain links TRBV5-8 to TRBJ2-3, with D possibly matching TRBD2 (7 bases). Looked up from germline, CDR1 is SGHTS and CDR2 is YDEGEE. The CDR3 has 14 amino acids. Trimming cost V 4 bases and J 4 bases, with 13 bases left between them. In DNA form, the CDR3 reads TGTGCCAGCAGCCCGGACAGCGGGGCAGATACGCAGTATTTT. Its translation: CASSPDSGADTQYF.

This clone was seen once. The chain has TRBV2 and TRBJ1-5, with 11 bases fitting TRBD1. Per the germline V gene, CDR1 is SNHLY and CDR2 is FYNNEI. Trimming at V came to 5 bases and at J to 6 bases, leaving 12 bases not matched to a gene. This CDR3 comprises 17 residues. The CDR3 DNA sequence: TGTGCCAGCAGTTACCACTCGGGACAGGGGGTGGGTCAGCCCCAGCATTTT. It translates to CASSYHSGQGVGQPQHF.

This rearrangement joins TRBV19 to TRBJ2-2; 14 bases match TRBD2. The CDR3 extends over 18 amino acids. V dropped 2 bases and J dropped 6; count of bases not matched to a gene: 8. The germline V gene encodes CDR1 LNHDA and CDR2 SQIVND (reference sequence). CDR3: CASSIRGGLAGAAGELFF. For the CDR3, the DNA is TGTGCCAGTAGTATAAGAGGGGGACTAGCGGGAGCCGCCGGGGAGCTGTTTTTT.

CDR3 nucleotide sequence: TGTGCCAGCAGCTTAGAGGGAACTGAAGCTTTCTTT. It encodes CASSLEGTEAFF. The chain uses TRBV28 and TRBJ1-1, with D hard to call. Trimming took 6 bases from V and 5 from J, leaving 10 bases between them. Germline lookup yields CDR1 MDHEN and CDR2 SYDVKM. There are 12 residues in the CDR3.

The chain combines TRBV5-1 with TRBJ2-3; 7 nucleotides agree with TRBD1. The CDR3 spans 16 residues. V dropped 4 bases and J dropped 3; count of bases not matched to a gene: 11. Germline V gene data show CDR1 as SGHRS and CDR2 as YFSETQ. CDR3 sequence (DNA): TGCGCCAGCAGCCTGACGGCGGCCAGGGGGACAGATACGCAGTATTTT. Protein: CASSLTAARGTDTQYF.

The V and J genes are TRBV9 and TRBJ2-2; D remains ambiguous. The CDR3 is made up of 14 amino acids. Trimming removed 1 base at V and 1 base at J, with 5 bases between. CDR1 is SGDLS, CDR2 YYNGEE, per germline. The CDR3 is CASSVSGNTGELFF. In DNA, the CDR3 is TGTGCCAGCAGCGTATCGGGGAACACCGGGGAGCTGTTTTTT.

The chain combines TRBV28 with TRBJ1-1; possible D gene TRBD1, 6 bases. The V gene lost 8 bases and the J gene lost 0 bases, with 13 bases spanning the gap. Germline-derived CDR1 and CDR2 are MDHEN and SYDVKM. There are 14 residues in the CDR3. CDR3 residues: CASASGDMNTEAFF. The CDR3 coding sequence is TGTGCCAGCGCCTCAGGGGATATGAACACTGAAGCTTTCTTT.

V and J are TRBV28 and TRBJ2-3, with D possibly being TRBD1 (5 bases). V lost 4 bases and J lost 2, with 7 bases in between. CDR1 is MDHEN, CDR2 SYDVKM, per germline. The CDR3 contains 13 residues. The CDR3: CASSSTDTDTQYF. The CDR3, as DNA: TGTGCCAGCAGTTCGACAGACACAGATACGCAGTATTTT. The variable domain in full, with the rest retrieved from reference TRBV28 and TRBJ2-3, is DVKVTQSSRYLVKRTGEKVFLECVQDMDHENMFWYRQDPGLGLRLIYFSYDVKMKEKGDIPEGYSVSREKKERFSLILESASTNQTSMYLCASSSTDTDTQYFGPGTRLTVL.

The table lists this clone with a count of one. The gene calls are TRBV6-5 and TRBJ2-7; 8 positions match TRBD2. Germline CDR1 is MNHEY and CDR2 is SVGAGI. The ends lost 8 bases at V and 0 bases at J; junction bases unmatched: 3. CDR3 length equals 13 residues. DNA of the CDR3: TGTGCCAGCCTGCGGGAGGTCTCCTACGAGCAGTACTTC. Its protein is CASLREVSYEQYF.

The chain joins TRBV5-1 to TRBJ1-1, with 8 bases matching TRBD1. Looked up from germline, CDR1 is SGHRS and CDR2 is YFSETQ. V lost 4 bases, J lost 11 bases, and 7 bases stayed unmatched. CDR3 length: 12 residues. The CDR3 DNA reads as TGCGCCAGCAGCCAAGGACAGGGACCCGCTTTCTTT. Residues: CASSQGQGPAFF.

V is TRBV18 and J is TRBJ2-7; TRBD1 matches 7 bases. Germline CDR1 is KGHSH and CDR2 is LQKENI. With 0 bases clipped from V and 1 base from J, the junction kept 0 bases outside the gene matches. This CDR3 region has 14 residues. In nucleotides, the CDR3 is TGTGCCAGCTCACCACCGGGACAGTCCTACGAGCAGTACTTC. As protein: CASSPPGQSYEQYF.

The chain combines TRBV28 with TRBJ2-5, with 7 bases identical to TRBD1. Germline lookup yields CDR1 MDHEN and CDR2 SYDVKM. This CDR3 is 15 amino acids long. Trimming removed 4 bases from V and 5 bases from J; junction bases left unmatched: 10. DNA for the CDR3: TGTGCCAGCAGTTCACAGGGGAAGAGGTTGGAGACCCAGTACTTC. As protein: CASSSQGKRLETQYF.

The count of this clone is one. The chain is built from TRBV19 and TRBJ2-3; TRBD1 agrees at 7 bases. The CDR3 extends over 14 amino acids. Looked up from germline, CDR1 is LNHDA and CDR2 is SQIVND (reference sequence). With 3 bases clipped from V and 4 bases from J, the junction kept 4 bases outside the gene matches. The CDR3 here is CASSIQGEPDTQYF. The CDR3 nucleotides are TGTGCCAGTAGTATCCAGGGGGAACCAGATACGCAGTATTTT.

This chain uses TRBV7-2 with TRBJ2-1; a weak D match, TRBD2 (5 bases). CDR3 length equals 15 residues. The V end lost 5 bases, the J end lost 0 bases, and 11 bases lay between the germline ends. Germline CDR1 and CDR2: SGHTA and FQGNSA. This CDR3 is CASSPSGFSYNEQFF. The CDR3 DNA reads TGTGCCAGCAGCCCCAGCGGTTTCTCCTACAATGAGCAGTTCTTC.

CDR3 DNA sequence: TGTGCCAGCAGCCCAAGGACTAGCGGGGGACAAGAGACCCAGTACTTC. Translation: CASSPRTSGGQETQYF. The V and J genes are TRBV9 and TRBJ2-5; TRBD2 matches at 13 bases. V was pared by 4 bases and J by 2 bases, with 5 bases of the junction left unmatched. There are 16 residues in the CDR3. CDR1 and CDR2 (germline): SGDLS, YYNGEE.

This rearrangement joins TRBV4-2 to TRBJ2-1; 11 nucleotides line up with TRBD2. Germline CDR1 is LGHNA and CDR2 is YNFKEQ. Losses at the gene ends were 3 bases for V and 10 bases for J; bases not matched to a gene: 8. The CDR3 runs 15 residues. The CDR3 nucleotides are TGTGCCAGCAGCCACCCCGGGACTAGCGGACGCGAGCAGTTCTTC. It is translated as CASSHPGTSGREQFF.

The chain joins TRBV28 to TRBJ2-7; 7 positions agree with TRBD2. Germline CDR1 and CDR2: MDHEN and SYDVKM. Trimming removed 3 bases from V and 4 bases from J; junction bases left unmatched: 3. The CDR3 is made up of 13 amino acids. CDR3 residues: CASSLSGKYEQYF. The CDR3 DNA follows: TGTGCCAGCAGTTTGAGCGGGAAATACGAGCAGTACTTC.

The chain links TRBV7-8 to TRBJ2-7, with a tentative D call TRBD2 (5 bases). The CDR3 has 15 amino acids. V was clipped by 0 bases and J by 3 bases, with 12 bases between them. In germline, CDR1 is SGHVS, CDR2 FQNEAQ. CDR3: CASSLAGRGVYEQYF. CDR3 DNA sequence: TGTGCCAGCAGCTTAGCAGGCCGGGGTGTCTACGAGCAGTACTTC.

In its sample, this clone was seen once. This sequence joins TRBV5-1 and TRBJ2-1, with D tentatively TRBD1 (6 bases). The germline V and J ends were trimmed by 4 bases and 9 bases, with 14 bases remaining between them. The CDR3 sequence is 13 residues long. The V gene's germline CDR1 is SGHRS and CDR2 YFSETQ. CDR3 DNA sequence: TGCGCCAGCAGCCGTACAGGGTTGGGTGAGCAGTTCTTC. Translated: CASSRTGLGEQFF.

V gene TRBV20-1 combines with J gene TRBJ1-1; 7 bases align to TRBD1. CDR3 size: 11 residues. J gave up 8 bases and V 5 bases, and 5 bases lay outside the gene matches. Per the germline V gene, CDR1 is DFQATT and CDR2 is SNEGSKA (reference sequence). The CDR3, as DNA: TGCAGTGCTTTTACAGGGGCGGAAGCTTTCTTT. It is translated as CSAFTGAEAFF.

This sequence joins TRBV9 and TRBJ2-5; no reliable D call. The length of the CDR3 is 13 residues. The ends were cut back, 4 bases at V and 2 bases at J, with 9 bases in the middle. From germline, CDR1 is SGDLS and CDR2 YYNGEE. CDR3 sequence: CASSPRPQETQYF. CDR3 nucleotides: TGTGCCAGCAGCCCGAGGCCTCAAGAGACCCAGTACTTC.

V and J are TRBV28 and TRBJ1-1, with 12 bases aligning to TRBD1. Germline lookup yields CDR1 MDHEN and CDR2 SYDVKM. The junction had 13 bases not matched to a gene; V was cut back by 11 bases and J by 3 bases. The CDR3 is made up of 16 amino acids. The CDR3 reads CALGGTGGYGDTEAFF. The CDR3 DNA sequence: TGTGCCCTCGGCGGGACAGGGGGCTATGGGGACACTGAAGCTTTCTTT.

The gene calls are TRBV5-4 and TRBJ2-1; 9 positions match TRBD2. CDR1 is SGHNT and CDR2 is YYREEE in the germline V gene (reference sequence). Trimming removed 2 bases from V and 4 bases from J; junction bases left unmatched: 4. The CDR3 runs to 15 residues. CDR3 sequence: CASSLAGGRYNEQFF. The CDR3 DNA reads TGTGCCAGCAGCTTAGCGGGAGGACGGTACAATGAGCAGTTCTTC.

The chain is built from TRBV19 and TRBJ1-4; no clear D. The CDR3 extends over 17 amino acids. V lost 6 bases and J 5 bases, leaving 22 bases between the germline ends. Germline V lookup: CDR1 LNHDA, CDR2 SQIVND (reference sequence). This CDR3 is CASSRSSGPGTNEKLFF. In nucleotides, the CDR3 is TGTGCCAGTAGCCGTTCGAGCGGGCCTGGCACAAATGAAAAACTGTTTTTT. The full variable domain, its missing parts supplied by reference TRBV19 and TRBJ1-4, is DGGITQSPKYLFRKEGQNVTLSCEQNLNHDAMYWYRQDPGQGLRLIYYSQIVNDFQKGDIAEGYSVSREKKESFPLTVTSAQKNPTAFYLCASSRSSGPGTNEKLFFGSGTQLSVL.

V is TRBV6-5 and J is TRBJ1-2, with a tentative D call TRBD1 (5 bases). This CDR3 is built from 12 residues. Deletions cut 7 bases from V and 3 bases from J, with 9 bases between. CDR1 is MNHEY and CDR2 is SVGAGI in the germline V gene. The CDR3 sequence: CASTDSYYGYTF. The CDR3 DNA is TGTGCCAGCACCGACAGTTACTATGGCTACACCTTC.

The CDR3: CASSGGQVAPTGELFF. The CDR3 DNA reads TGTGCCAGCAGTGGAGGACAGGTAGCACCCACCGGGGAGCTGTTTTTT. V gene TRBV6-1 combines with J gene TRBJ2-2, with TRBD1 identical over 7 bases. CDR1 is MNHNS, CDR2 SASEGT, per germline. This CDR3 contains 16 residues. V shed 4 bases and J 4 bases; nucleotides not matched to a gene: 9.